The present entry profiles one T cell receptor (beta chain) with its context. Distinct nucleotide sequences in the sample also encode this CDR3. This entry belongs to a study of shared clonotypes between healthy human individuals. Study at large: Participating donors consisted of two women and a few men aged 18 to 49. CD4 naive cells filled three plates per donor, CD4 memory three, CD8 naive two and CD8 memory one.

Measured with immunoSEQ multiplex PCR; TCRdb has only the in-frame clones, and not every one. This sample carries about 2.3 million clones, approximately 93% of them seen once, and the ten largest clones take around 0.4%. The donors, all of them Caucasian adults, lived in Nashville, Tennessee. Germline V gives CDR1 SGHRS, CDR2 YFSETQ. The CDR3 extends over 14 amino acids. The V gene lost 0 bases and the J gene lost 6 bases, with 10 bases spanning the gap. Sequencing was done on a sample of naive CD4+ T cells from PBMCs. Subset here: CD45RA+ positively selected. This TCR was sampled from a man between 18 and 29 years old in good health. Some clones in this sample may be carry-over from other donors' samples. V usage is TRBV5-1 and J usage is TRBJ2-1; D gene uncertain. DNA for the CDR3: TGCGCCAGCAGCTTGGCGGTCCTTGCCAATGAGCAGTTCTTC. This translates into CASSLAVLANEQFF.